The 19 T cell receptor beta chains listed next were all sequenced from one sample in a study of blood T cell repertoires in COVID-19. The assay was immunoSEQ multiplex PCR, and TCRdb's table has in-frame clones only and misses some. The data contain 150,000 to 200,000 clones, just under 95% of them singletons. Source material: peripheral blood. These receptors came from a woman between 45 and 60 years old with acute or convalescent COVID-19.

This rearrangement joins TRBV6-6 to TRBJ2-3; no firm D call. This CDR3 comprises 16 residues. V lost 2 bases, J lost 2 bases, and 14 bases lay in between. The germline V gene encodes CDR1 MNHNY and CDR2 SVGAGI (reference sequence). CDR3: CASSYGRQWFTDTQYF. The CDR3 DNA follows: TGTGCCAGCAGTTACGGGCGCCAGTGGTTCACAGATACGCAGTATTTT.

This rearrangement joins TRBV9 to TRBJ1-2; D is uncertain. The V end lost 0 bases, the J end lost 4 bases, and 7 bases lay between the germline ends. Germline-derived CDR1 and CDR2 are SGDLS and YYNGEE. The CDR3 is 13 residues long. The CDR3 coding sequence is TGTGCCAGCAGCGTAGGCGGGTTCTATGGCTACACCTTC. Translated, it gives CASSVGGFYGYTF.

The CDR3 sequence: CASSLQGAETQYF. CDR3 DNA sequence: TGTGCCAGCTCACTACAGGGGGCAGAGACCCAGTACTTC. The chain has TRBV18 and TRBJ2-5; 9 bases line up with TRBD1. Trimming removed 4 bases from V and 4 bases from J; junction bases left unmatched: 1. The germline CDR1 and CDR2 sequences are KGHSH and LQKENI. The CDR3 is 13 residues long.

The chain has TRBV5-4 and TRBJ1-2, with 8 nucleotides matching TRBD1. V was clipped by 4 bases and J by 4 bases; unmatched bases: 3. CDR1 and CDR2 (germline): SGHNT, YYREEE (reference sequence). This CDR3 has 13 amino acids. The CDR3 here is CASSHTGGYGYTF. CDR3 nucleotides: TGTGCCAGCAGCCATACAGGGGGCTATGGCTACACCTTC.

The gene calls are TRBV2 and TRBJ1-1, with TRBD1 matching over 7 bases. The CDR3 covers 13 residues. V lost 6 bases to trimming and J lost 6 bases; unmatched junction nucleotides: 7. The germline V gene encodes CDR1 SNHLY and CDR2 FYNNEI. The CDR3 region has the DNA TGTGCCAGCAGGGAGACAGGGAGCGCTGAAGCTTTCTTT. This translates into CASRETGSAEAFF.

This chain links TRBV27 with TRBJ2-7; D remains ambiguous. Germline values: CDR1 MNHEY, CDR2 SMNVEV (reference sequence). CDR3 size: 14 residues. Trimming pared 5 bases from V and 6 bases from J, leaving 17 bases between. The CDR3 spells CASSVGFGSREQYF. CDR3 DNA sequence: TGTGCCAGCAGTGTTGGCTTCGGGTCGCGCGAGCAGTACTTC.

This chain joins TRBV10-3 and TRBJ2-7; TRBD2 might be the D (5 bases). The CDR3 is 12 residues long. Germline CDR1 ENHRY, CDR2 SYGVKD. The V and J ends lost 4 bases and 5 bases respectively, with 9 bases between them. DNA of the CDR3: TGTGCCATCAGTGTCGAGGGAAACGAGCAGTACTTC. Its protein is CAISVEGNEQYF.

This clone was seen just once. The CDR3 DNA reads as TGTGCCCACACACCGGGACTAGCGGGAGTCGGCGGTGAGCAGTTCTTC. The encoded protein is CAHTPGLAGVGGEQFF. The chain is built from TRBV30 and TRBJ2-1; 14 bases fit TRBD2. Germline CDR1 is GTSNPN and CDR2 is SVGIG (reference sequence). J gave up 9 bases and V 8 bases, and 15 bases lay outside the gene matches. The length of the CDR3 is 16 residues.

The chain employs TRBV3-1 (or the pseudogene TRBV3-2) and TRBJ2-3; no clear D gene. The CDR3 length is 17 residues. From germline, CDR1 is LGHDT and CDR2 YNNKEL (reference sequence). The germline V and J ends were trimmed by 0 bases and 4 bases, with 17 bases remaining between them. As DNA, the CDR3 is TGTGCCAGCAGCCAAGATAAAAAGAGTTCTCCGTCAGATACGCAGTATTTT. Its protein product is CASSQDKKSSPSDTQYF.

The chain is built from TRBV19 and TRBJ1-3; no clear D gene. The V end was cut by 7 bases, the J end by 4 bases, with 20 bases between. The CDR3 consists of 16 residues. The germline CDR1 and CDR2 sequences are LNHDA and SQIVND (reference sequence). Written as DNA, the CDR3 is TGTGCCAGTAACGATCCCTCGGGGATTCTCGGAAACACCATATATTTT. Its protein product is CASNDPSGILGNTIYF. The full variable domain, its missing parts supplied by reference TRBV19 and TRBJ1-3, is DGGITQSPKYLFRKEGQNVTLSCEQNLNHDAMYWYRQDPGQGLRLIYYSQIVNDFQKGDIAEGYSVSREKKESFPLTVTSAQKNPTAFYLCASNDPSGILGNTIYFGEGSWLTVV.

The rearrangement links TRBV6-2 or TRBV6-3 to TRBJ1-1; D unresolved. V was cut by 0 bases and J by 7 bases, with 12 bases left in between. CDR3 size: 14 residues. Germline values: CDR1 MNHEY, CDR2 SVGEGT. In nucleotides, the CDR3 is TGTGCCAGCAGTTACTCGGCGGGCCTAGATGAAGCTTTCTTT. Amino acids: CASSYSAGLDEAFF.

This chain joins TRBV2 and TRBJ2-7; the match to TRBD1 covers 11 bases. The CDR3 has 17 amino acids. V shed 8 bases, J shed 3 bases, and the junction held 15 bases outside the gene matches. The germline CDR1 and CDR2 sequences are SNHLY and FYNNEI. CDR3 in DNA: TGTGCCAGCGAAATTGGACAGGGGGCTAATCTATTCTACGAGCAGTACTTC. Amino acids: CASEIGQGANLFYEQYF. The full variable domain, with the rest looked up from reference TRBV2 and TRBJ2-7, is EPEVTQTPSHQVTQMGQEVILRCVPISNHLYFYWYRQILGQKVEFLVSFYNNEISEKSEIFDDQFSVERPDGSNFTLKIRSTKLEDSAMYFCASEIGQGANLFYEQYFGPGTRLTVT.

V and J are TRBV14 and TRBJ1-6; D is uncertain. The V end lost 0 bases, the J end lost 9 bases, and 12 bases lay between the germline ends. The CDR3 consists of 15 residues. Per the germline V gene, CDR1 is SGHDN and CDR2 is FVKESK. The CDR3 coding sequence is TGTGCCAGCAGCCAAGATGCCGGGGAGAGTTCACCCCTCCACTTT. Its translation is CASSQDAGESSPLHF.

The chain recombines TRBV4-1 with TRBJ2-1; 9 nucleotides match TRBD2. V shed 7 bases, J shed 3 bases, and the junction held 7 bases outside the gene matches. Per the germline V gene, CDR1 is MGHRA and CDR2 is YSYEKL. This CDR3 is 15 amino acids long. CDR3 protein: CASTRGGGDYNEQFF. The DNA for the CDR3 is TGCGCCAGCACGCGGGGCGGGGGGGACTACAATGAGCAGTTCTTC.

V gene TRBV11-3 combines with J gene TRBJ2-1; possibly TRBD1 for D (5 bases). Trimming pared 1 base from V and 10 bases from J, leaving 14 bases between. The CDR3 covers 14 residues. Germline CDR1 and CDR2: SGHNT and YENEEA. The CDR3 nucleotides read TGTGCCAGCAGCTTAGGGACGAAACCAGGGGAGCAGTTCTTC. This sequence encodes CASSLGTKPGEQFF.

This sequence joins TRBV10-2 and TRBJ1-5, with D tentatively TRBD1 (6 bases). This CDR3 region has 14 residues. The germline CDR1 and CDR2 sequences are WSHSY and SAAADI. Trimming left V 10 bases short and J 6 bases short, with 19 bases between. The CDR3 DNA sequence: TGCGCCACCACGGGAGGGGGGGCGGCTCAGCCCCAGCATTTT. Its protein product is CATTGGGAAQPQHF.

The gene calls are TRBV10-3 and TRBJ2-7, with D tentatively TRBD1 (6 bases). V was cut by 2 bases and J by 7 bases, with 6 bases left in between. This CDR3 has 11 amino acids. CDR1 is ENHRY and CDR2 is SYGVKD in the germline V gene. For the CDR3, the DNA is TGTGCCATCAGTGAGGGACAGGAGCAGTACTTC. This gives the protein CAISEGQEQYF.

The chain recombines TRBV28 with TRBJ2-2; 10 bases are shared with TRBD1. The junction had 12 bases not matched to a gene; V was cut back by 5 bases and J by 6 bases. CDR3 length equals 17 residues. Germline assignment: CDR1 MDHEN and CDR2 SYDVKM. CDR3 in amino acids: CASSPFGQGDIAGELFF. The CDR3 bases are TGTGCCAGCAGTCCATTCGGACAGGGGGATATCGCCGGGGAGCTGTTTTTT. Using reference TRBV28 and TRBJ2-2 for the parts outside the CDR3, the full variable domain is DVKVTQSSRYLVKRTGEKVFLECVQDMDHENMFWYRQDPGLGLRLIYFSYDVKMKEKGDIPEGYSVSREKKERFSLILESASTNQTSMYLCASSPFGQGDIAGELFFGEGSRLTVL.

Turning to this clone: At one boundary the junction diverges from the germline segment, which might be a read error. The chain couples TRBV3-1 (or the pseudogene TRBV3-2) to TRBJ2-5, with D uncertain. Germline assignment: CDR1 LGHDT and CDR2 YNNKEL (reference sequence). CDR3 size: 13 residues. In DNA form, the CDR3 reads TGTGCCAGCAGTCAAGACTACCAAGAGACCCAGTACTTC. Residues: CASSQDYQETQYF.